These T cell receptor beta chains were read from a single sample in a study of shared clonotypes between healthy human individuals. Profiled with immunoSEQ multiplex PCR; TCRdb holds only in-frame clones, not every one. The sample yields a few million clones, around 94% seen once. The sequenced material came from naive CD4+ T cells sorted from blood. The receptors originated from a man aged 18 to 30 in good health. CDR3s include the opening cysteine and the closing phenylalanine or tryptophan. Each record gives: clone size, J gene, D gene, V gene, CDR3 DNA, CDR3 protein. A D gene is named only where the DNA matches it firmly. Size values are once, few and many counts, or a class for expanded clones, and some rows have none.

NA,TRBJ2-7,NA,TRBV5-1,TGCGCCAGCAGCTGGCGTACAGGATCCGAACAACAACCTGACGAGCAGTACTTC,CASSWRTGSEQQPDEQYF
NA,TRBJ1-2,TRBD1,TRBV18,TGTGCCAGCTCACCAGGGACAGGGAGTCAGCGAGGCTACACCTTC,CASSPGTGSQRGYTF
once,TRBJ2-2,NA,TRBV19,NA,CASSIDLWGALRAGELFF
NA,TRBJ2-1,NA,TRBV5-1,TGCGCCAGCAGCTTGGGAGCTAGCCAAAATGAGCAGTTCTTC,CASSLGASQNEQFF
NA,TRBJ2-7,NA,TRBV6-5,TGTGCCAGCAGTGGGGCAGGTCACGAGCAGTACTTC,CASSGAGHEQYF
NA,TRBJ1-3,NA,TRBV11-2,TGTGCCAGCAGCTTAAGGACGGCGAGCTCTGGAAACACCATATATTTT,CASSLRTASSGNTIYF
NA,TRBJ1-5,TRBD1,TRBV10-3,TGTGCCATCAGTGACGGAGGGGGCCCCAATCAGCCCCAGCATTTT,CAISDGGGPNQPQHF
NA,TRBJ1-1,TRBD1,TRBV19,TGTGCCAGTGTAATAATGGGGACAGATGAAGCTTTCTTT,CASVIMGTDEAFF
NA,TRBJ1-1,NA,TRBV15,TGTGCCACCAGCAGAGACCGACGGCTCCCTGAAGCTTTCTTT,CATSRDRRLPEAFF
NA,TRBJ1-1,NA,TRBV29-1,TGCAGCGTTTTCCCCAGGAACACTGAAGCTTTCTTT,CSVFPRNTEAFF
NA,TRBJ2-3,NA,TRBV6-5,TGTGCCAGCCTTGACCAAAGCACAGATACGCAGTATTTT,CASLDQSTDTQYF
once,TRBJ1-2,NA,TRBV7-6,TGTGCCAGCAGCTTAGGAAATTTCGCAGGTTCCGCCTATGGCTACACCTTC,CASSLGNFAGSAYGYTF
NA,TRBJ1-4,NA,TRBV5-1,TGCGCCAGCAGCTCTTTCGGCGGTGCCGGGGAAAAACTGTTTTTT,CASSSFGGAGEKLFF
NA,TRBJ2-5,NA,TRBV6-5,TGTGCCAGCAGCCGACGAAACCAAGAGACCCAGTACTTC,CASSRRNQETQYF
NA,TRBJ2-1,NA,TRBV7-9,TGTGCCAGCAGCCCCGGGTATCAGAACAATGAGCAGTTCTTC,CASSPGYQNNEQFF
NA,TRBJ2-7,TRBD1,TRBV30,TGTGCCTTAAAGACAGGGCGAGGAAGCTACGAGCAGTACTTC,CALKTGRGSYEQYF
once,TRBJ1-6,NA,TRBV30,TGTGCCTGGAGTTCGGTGAACTCCTATAATTCACCCCTCCACTTT,CAWSSVNSYNSPLHF
NA,TRBJ2-7,NA,TRBV7-2,TGTGCCAGCAGCTTAGCTTACGGGATCGAGCAGTACTTC,CASSLAYGIEQYF
NA,TRBJ1-4,TRBD1,TRBV6-5,TGTGCCAGCAGTGGACAGGGAACTAATGAAAAACTGTTTTTT,CASSGQGTNEKLFF
once,TRBJ2-5,TRBD2,TRBV18,TGTGCCAGCTCACCACAGGGACTAGCGGGAGGAGAGACCCAGTACTTC,CASSPQGLAGGETQYF
NA,TRBJ2-3,NA,TRBV7-3,TGTGCCAGCAGCTCCCTTCCGCGGGATCCAGATACGCAGTATTTT,CASSSLPRDPDTQYF
NA,TRBJ2-7,NA,TRBV7-2,TGTGCCAGCAGCTTAGGGGATAGGGGCTACGAGCAGTACTTC,CASSLGDRGYEQYF